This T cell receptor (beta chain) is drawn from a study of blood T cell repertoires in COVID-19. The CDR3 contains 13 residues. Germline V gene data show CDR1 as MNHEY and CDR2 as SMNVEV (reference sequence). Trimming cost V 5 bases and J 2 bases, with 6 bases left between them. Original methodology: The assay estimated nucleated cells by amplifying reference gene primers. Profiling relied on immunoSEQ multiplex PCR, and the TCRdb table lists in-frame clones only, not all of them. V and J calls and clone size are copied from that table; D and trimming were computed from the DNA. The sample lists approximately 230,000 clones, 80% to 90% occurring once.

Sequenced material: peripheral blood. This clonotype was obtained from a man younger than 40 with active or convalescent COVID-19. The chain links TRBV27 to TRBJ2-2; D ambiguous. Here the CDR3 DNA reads TGTGCCAGCAGTCTACTCAACACCGGGGAGCTGTTTTTT. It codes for CASSLLNTGELFF.